This T cell receptor (beta chain) derives from a study of cytomegalovirus exposure and HLA in healthy donors. This PCR relied on a set of 60 Vbeta primers and 13 Jbeta primers. Produced via immunoSEQ multiplex PCR; TCRdb's table is partial and in-frame only. The table has over 130,000 clones, 61% seen once. Findings and caveats of the study: Presence/absence analyses treated sequencing depth as roughly uniform across donors. Researchers reportedly found TCR beta sequences accurately predicted most subjects' HLA-A and HLA-B alleles. In a later analysis, a genetic analysis reported fewer productive-TCR N-insertions in an Asian-associated ancestry cluster than the cohort average.

Concerning this clone: The target antigen is unknown.

Trimming removed 3 bases from V and 3 bases from J; junction bases left unmatched: 3. Germline V gene sequence: CDR1 MNHEY, CDR2 SMNVEV (reference sequence). CDR3 length: 14 amino acids. Source material: PBMCs. The chain carries TRBV27 and TRBJ2-3, with 7 bases matching TRBD1. The source of this sequence is a male donor in good health and CMV-seronegative. The CDR3 region is CASSFTGETDTQYF. The CDR3 DNA reads as TGTGCCAGCAGTTTTACAGGGGAAACAGATACGCAGTATTTT.